A single sample gave rise to the 28 T cell receptor beta chains below, sequenced in a study of identical twins. MiXCR, run by TCRdb on the 5' RACE reads, gives a single entry per CDR3 protein. The profile shows 650,000 to 800,000 distinct CDR3 sequences, approximately 9% of them singletons. Another study also made use of these data, one on yellow fever vaccine responses in identical twins.

The material sequenced was PBMCs. These TCRs come from a woman aged 18-29 years in good health.

V is TRBV6-1 and J is TRBJ2-7; 11 bases fit TRBD1. This CDR3 comprises 15 residues. Germline V lookup: CDR1 MNHNS, CDR2 SASEGT. The ends lost 8 bases at V and 3 bases at J; junction bases unmatched: 9. The chain's CDR3 is CASFSRGQGVYEQYF. The CDR3 DNA reads TGTGCCAGCTTCAGCCGGGGACAGGGGGTCTACGAGCAGTACTTC.

This clonotype was detected a few times. The chain has TRBV6-4 and TRBJ2-2, with 8 positions matching TRBD2. Germline CDR1 MRHNA, CDR2 SNTAGT. The CDR3 sequence is 16 residues long. Trimming cost V 2 bases and J 3 bases; bases outside gene matches: 5. CDR3 sequence: CASSDDLRGDTGELFF. The CDR3 region has the DNA TGTGCCAGCAGTGACGACTTGCGGGGGGACACCGGGGAGCTGTTTTTT.

In nucleotides, the CDR3 is TGTGCCAGCAGCAAACAGGGTTCACAAAACATTCAGTACTTC. It yields the protein CASSKQGSQNIQYF. This sequence joins TRBV7-2 and TRBJ2-4; D may be TRBD1 (6 bases). The length of the CDR3 is 14 residues. V shed 5 bases and J shed 5 bases, with 13 bases lying between them. Germline assignment: CDR1 SGHTA and CDR2 FQGNSA.

The chain carries TRBV12-3 or TRBV12-4 and TRBJ2-3, with TRBD2 matching 8 bases. The CDR3 has 16 amino acids. Trimming at V came to 4 bases and at J to 4 bases, leaving 10 bases not matched to a gene. The CDR3 here is CASSSRPGLVPDTQYF. The CDR3 coding sequence is TGTGCCAGCAGTTCCAGGCCGGGACTAGTTCCAGATACGCAGTATTTT.

This clonotype occurred a few times. The chain combines TRBV6-2 or TRBV6-3 with TRBJ2-7, with D possibly matching TRBD1 (5 bases). Trimming left V 7 bases short and J 3 bases short, with 16 bases between. This CDR3 is built from 14 residues. Germline V gene data show CDR1 as MNHEY and CDR2 as SVGEGT. CDR3 in amino acids: CASTRRGQIYEQYF. In DNA form, the CDR3 reads TGTGCCAGCACTAGAAGGGGCCAAATCTACGAGCAGTACTTC.

This clonotype has at least ten counts. The chain joins TRBV5-1 to TRBJ2-1, with D possibly matching TRBD1 (6 bases). The germline gives CDR1 SGHRS, CDR2 YFSETQ. The CDR3 runs to 13 residues. V lost 3 bases to trimming and J lost 6 bases, with 10 bases between them. The CDR3 DNA sequence: TGCGCCAGCAGCTCCACAGGGTCCAATGAGCAGTTCTTC. Translation gives CASSSTGSNEQFF.

The chain is built from TRBV11-2 and TRBJ2-3; the D gene is possibly TRBD2 (5 bases). V lost 0 bases and J lost 2, with 15 bases in between. The CDR3 consists of 17 residues. The germline V gene encodes CDR1 SGHAT and CDR2 FQNNGV. Here the CDR3 DNA reads TGTGCCAGCAGCTTAGACGGAGGAGGCTCCCCCACAGATACGCAGTATTTT. This sequence encodes CASSLDGGGSPTDTQYF.

This clonotype was detected only a few times. CDR3 residues: CASSSRGGGSDTQYF. CDR3 DNA sequence: TGTGCCAGCAGTTCCCGGGGGGGCGGCTCAGATACGCAGTATTTT. The V call is TRBV6-5, the J call TRBJ2-3; 8 nucleotides align to TRBD2. The V and J ends lost 4 bases and 4 bases, in that order; junction bases with no gene match: 7. This CDR3 is built from 15 residues. Germline V CDR1 and CDR2: MNHEY, SVGAGI.

This clonotype has a handful of counts. The rearrangement links TRBV20-1 to TRBJ2-7; 9 bases fit TRBD2. Germline values: CDR1 DFQATT, CDR2 SNEGSKA (reference sequence). Trimming at V came to 0 bases and at J to 4 bases, leaving 7 bases not matched to a gene. The CDR3 spans 15 residues. CDR3 sequence reads: CSARDILAGLYEQYF. DNA for the CDR3: TGCAGTGCTAGAGATATCCTAGCGGGGCTTTACGAGCAGTACTTC.

This clonotype was seen repeatedly, ten times or more. The J gene is TRBJ2-7, the V gene TRBV20-1; either TRBD1 or TRBD2 may supply D (5 bases each). Germline V gene sequence: CDR1 DFQATT, CDR2 SNEGSKA (reference sequence). The CDR3 has 12 residues. V was cut by 4 bases and J by 3 bases, with 10 bases left in between. The CDR3 loop is CSAKGRNYEQYF. The CDR3 nucleotides are TGCAGTGCTAAGGGACGGAACTACGAGCAGTACTTC.

In nucleotides, the CDR3 is TGTGCCAGCAGCGAAAGACGAAACCTTAATGAAAAACTGTTTTTT. It yields the protein CASSERRNLNEKLFF. The chain joins TRBV7-9 to TRBJ1-4; the D is unclear. CDR1 is SEHNR, CDR2 FQNEAQ, per germline (reference sequence). The CDR3 covers 15 residues. The V and J ends lost 5 bases and 4 bases respectively, with 14 bases between them.

The table lists this clonotype with many counts. The V call is TRBV12-3 or TRBV12-4, the J call TRBJ2-7; D gene unclear. The CDR3 has 13 residues. Trimming took 5 bases from V and 3 from J, leaving 11 bases between them. The CDR3 DNA reads as TGTGCCAGCAGTCGGCGGACGGGCTACGAGCAGTACTTC. This codes for CASSRRTGYEQYF.

The chain uses TRBV20-1 and TRBJ2-7; D is unresolved. The germline V gene has CDR1 DFQATT and CDR2 SNEGSKA (reference sequence). The CDR3 loop spans 12 amino acids. V was pared by 3 bases and J by 4 bases, with 10 bases between. The CDR3 reads CSASDLPYEQYF. In DNA form, the CDR3 reads TGCAGTGCTAGTGACTTGCCTTACGAGCAGTACTTC.

This clonotype came up many times. The CDR3 DNA reads TGCAGTGCTAGGGGGGACCTCGGGGGATGGGGCAATCAGCCCCAGCATTTT. This sequence encodes CSARGDLGGWGNQPQHF. The V call is TRBV20-1, the J call TRBJ1-5, with D maybe TRBD1 (5 bases). Trimming shortened V by 3 bases and J by 2 bases, and 20 bases separated the two germline ends. Germline CDR1 DFQATT, CDR2 SNEGSKA (reference sequence). The length of the CDR3 is 17 residues.

This clonotype showed up many times. V is TRBV5-1 and J is TRBJ2-5; 13 bases line up with TRBD2. CDR1 SGHRS and CDR2 YFSETQ come from the germline V gene. The junction had 9 bases not matched to a gene; V was cut back by 2 bases and J by 2 bases. The CDR3 has 18 residues. The CDR3 loop reads CASSFPTSGGTTQETQYF. CDR3 coding DNA: TGCGCCAGCAGCTTCCCGACTAGCGGGGGGACCACTCAAGAGACCCAGTACTTC.

The DNA of the CDR3 is TGCGCCAGCAGCCAAGAAGGTTTGGGGGGGCACACCGGGGAGCTGTTTTTT. This codes for CASSQEGLGGHTGELFF. The chain recombines TRBV4-3 with TRBJ2-2, with D tentatively TRBD2 (7 bases). Per germline, CDR1 LGHNA and CDR2 YSLEER. The V end was cut by 0 bases, the J end by 3 bases, with 14 bases between. The CDR3 loop spans 17 amino acids.

Worth noting for this clonotype: The conserved phenylalanine or tryptophan is not found at the CDR3 terminus, so this likely reflects a read error. The DNA is left out, because the CDR3 cannot be placed on it with certainty; the CDR3 is given as TCRdb lists it. The CDR3 loop reads CATSRDPWPL. J is TRBJ2-7 and V is TRBV15. From its first to its last residue, the CDR3 has 10 amino acids. Germline CDR1 LNHNV, CDR2 YYDKDF (reference sequence).

The DNA for the CDR3 is TGTGCCAGCAGCTTACAAGGGGGAGCGGACAGGGAAAGTACTGGCCAAGAGACCCAGTACTTC. Protein product: CASSLQGGADRESTGQETQYF. The chain recombines TRBV11-2 with TRBJ2-5, with TRBD1 matching over 8 bases. The CDR3 is 21 residues long. V was pared by 2 bases and J by 1 base, with 21 bases of the junction left unmatched. The V gene's germline CDR1 is SGHAT and CDR2 FQNNGV.

This clonotype was seen at least ten times. This chain links TRBV15 with TRBJ2-2; possibly TRBD1 for D (6 bases). Trimming left V 3 bases short and J 6 bases short, with 11 bases between. Germline V gene data show CDR1 as LNHNV and CDR2 as YYDKDF (reference sequence). The CDR3 is 14 amino acids. The CDR3 nucleotides are TGTGCCACCAGCAGGGAGCCAGGGGCCGGGGAGCTGTTTTTT. This encodes CATSREPGAGELFF. The full variable domain, in which reference TRBV15 and TRBJ2-2 provide the parts outside the CDR3, is DAMVIQNPRYQVTQFGKPVTLSCSQTLNHNVMYWYQQKSSQAPKLLFHYYDKDFNNEADTPDNFQSRRPNTSFCFLDIRSPGLGDTAMYLCATSREPGAGELFFGEGSRLTVL.

In its sample, this clonotype was seen a few times. V and J are TRBV7-9 and TRBJ2-5; TRBD2 agrees at 8 bases. The CDR3 is 15 amino acids. The junction had 19 bases not matched to a gene; V was cut back by 6 bases and J by 13 bases. Per germline, CDR1 SEHNR and CDR2 FQNEAQ (reference sequence). The CDR3 spells CASSPPGLERSRGYF. The CDR3 DNA is TGTGCCAGCAGTCCTCCGGGACTAGAGAGATCGCGAGGGTACTTC.

The gene calls are TRBV18 and TRBJ2-5; D is ambiguous. V lost 2 bases and J 4 bases, leaving 5 bases between the germline ends. Germline V gene lookup returns CDR1 KGHSH and CDR2 LQKENI. This CDR3 is 12 amino acids long. This CDR3 reads CASSPLLETQYF. The CDR3 DNA sequence: TGTGCCAGCTCACCATTATTAGAGACCCAGTACTTC.

The rearrangement links TRBV20-1 to TRBJ2-7; TRBD2 matches at 11 bases. CDR1 DFQATT and CDR2 SNEGSKA come from the germline V gene (reference sequence). The CDR3 has 16 amino acids. With V trimmed by 5 bases and J by 3 bases, 12 bases remained unmatched. CDR3 loop: CSALTHSGRANYEQYF. The CDR3 DNA reads TGCAGTGCTCTAACCCATAGCGGGAGGGCCAACTACGAGCAGTACTTC.

This clonotype was counted at least ten times. V gene TRBV4-2 combines with J gene TRBJ2-3; possible D gene TRBD1, 7 bases. This CDR3 is 15 amino acids long. CDR1 and CDR2 (germline): LGHNA, YNFKEQ. V lost 1 base, J lost 6 bases, and 14 bases lay in between. The CDR3 spells CASSQGPGGLDTQYF. Here the CDR3 DNA reads TGTGCCAGCAGCCAAGGCCCAGGGGGACTGGATACGCAGTATTTT.

There are many counts of this clonotype. J is TRBJ2-3 and V is TRBV25-1; 8 positions match TRBD1. Germline V gene lookup returns CDR1 MGHDK and CDR2 SYGVNS. Germline trimming cut 7 bases from V and 7 bases from J; bases unmatched to any gene: 10. CDR3 length: 14 amino acids. DNA of the CDR3: TGTGCCAGCAAGGAAGACAGGGGAGGTAATACGCAGTATTTT. Translating gives CASKEDRGGNTQYF.

The chain carries TRBV11-2 and TRBJ2-5; D is undetermined. The CDR3 runs 16 residues. Trimming took 2 bases from V and 1 from J, leaving 14 bases between them. The germline CDR1 and CDR2 sequences are SGHAT and FQNNGV. The CDR3 DNA reads as TGTGCCAGCAGCTTACCTCCGTCCAGACGCCAAGAGACCCAGTACTTC. Its translation: CASSLPPSRRQETQYF.

The gene calls are TRBV3-1 and TRBJ2-5; TRBD1 matches at 8 bases. Germline CDR1 LGHDT, CDR2 YNNKEL (reference sequence). Trimming cost V 5 bases and J 12 bases; bases outside gene matches: 14. The CDR3 is 14 amino acids. CDR3 loop: CASSYKGRPQGEYF. The CDR3 DNA follows: TGTGCCAGCAGCTACAAGGGTCGCCCACAGGGGGAGTACTTC.

The rearrangement uses TRBV4-2 and TRBJ2-5; 10 bases are shared with TRBD2. There are 17 residues in the CDR3. Germline assignment: CDR1 LGHNA and CDR2 YNFKEQ. V shed 3 bases and J 1 base; nucleotides not matched to a gene: 8. CDR3 protein: CASSQASGGLLQETQYF. CDR3 DNA: TGTGCCAGCAGCCAGGCTAGCGGGGGATTACTCCAAGAGACCCAGTACTTC.

This clonotype was counted ten times or more. The CDR3: CSDSGTGWNEQFF. For the CDR3, the DNA is TGCAGCGACTCCGGGACAGGGTGGAATGAGCAGTTCTTC. The gene calls are TRBV29-1 and TRBJ2-1, with TRBD1 matching over 9 bases. The J segment lost 7 bases and the V segment lost 7 bases, leaving 8 bases of the junction unmatched. CDR3 length equals 13 residues. In germline, CDR1 is SQVTM, CDR2 ANQGSEA.